One and the same sample provided the 26 T cell receptor beta chains below, sequenced in a study of T cell repertoires in cytomegalovirus infection. TCRdb redid the calling of the reads with MiXCR, one entry per CDR3 protein. The table records roughly 140,000 distinct CDR3 sequences, roughly a quarter of them present only once. What was sequenced was PBMCs. The receptors here all came from a human donor in good health (CMV status not recorded). Some clones in this sample may be carry-over from other donors' samples.

V usage is TRBV6-6 and J usage is TRBJ2-4; D is perhaps TRBD1 (5 bases). Trimming cost V 2 bases and J 6 bases, with 8 bases left between them. CDR3 length: 13 amino acids. From germline, CDR1 is MNHNY and CDR2 SVGAGI (reference sequence). CDR3 sequence reads: CASSYPGLNIQYF. In nucleotides, the CDR3 is TGTGCCAGCAGTTACCCAGGGCTAAACATTCAGTACTTC.

The table lists this clonotype with a few counts. The rearrangement links TRBV3-1 to TRBJ2-1, with D perhaps TRBD1 (5 bases). Trimming stripped 1 base from V and 5 bases from J, with 15 bases between. This CDR3 region has 16 residues. The germline CDR1 and CDR2 sequences are LGHDT and YNNKEL (reference sequence). In nucleotides, the CDR3 is TGTGCCAGCAGCCAAGTGCAGGGCTTCCTGAACAATGAGCAGTTCTTC. This encodes CASSQVQGFLNNEQFF.

The CDR3 DNA reads TGCAGTGCCCCCGGGACTAGCGGGGTCACAGATACGCAGTATTTT. It is translated as CSAPGTSGVTDTQYF. This chain joins TRBV20-1 and TRBJ2-3, with 13 bases matching TRBD2. The CDR3 length is 15 residues. Germline trimming cut 6 bases from V and 2 bases from J; bases unmatched to any gene: 5. Per the germline V gene, CDR1 is DFQATT and CDR2 is SNEGSKA (reference sequence).

The rearrangement links TRBV4-1 to TRBJ2-7; D gene ambiguous. This CDR3 has 14 amino acids. The germline CDR1 and CDR2 sequences are MGHRA and YSYEKL. Between the trimmed V and J ends, which lost 1 base and 2 bases, there was a span of 9 bases. The CDR3 DNA sequence: TGCGCCAGCAGCCAAGCTCGGTTCGCCTACGAGCAGTACTTC. Its translation: CASSQARFAYEQYF.

This chain uses TRBV19 with TRBJ1-4; D call uncertain. There are 15 residues in the CDR3. CDR1 and CDR2 (germline): LNHDA, SQIVND (reference sequence). V gave up 6 bases and J gave up 0 bases, with 11 bases separating them. CDR3 nucleotide sequence: TGTGCCAGTAGGATTCGGGCTGCAACTAATGAAAAACTGTTTTTT. This sequence encodes CASRIRAATNEKLFF.

CDR3 region: CASRSGWGTDTQYF. In DNA form, the CDR3 reads TGTGCCAGCAGGAGCGGATGGGGCACAGATACGCAGTATTTT. This rearrangement joins TRBV7-2 to TRBJ2-3; TRBD2 is a possible D gene (5 bases). The ends were cut back, 6 bases at V and 1 base at J, with 11 bases in the middle. The CDR3 spans 14 residues. Germline V gene data show CDR1 as SGHTA and CDR2 as FQGNSA.

In its sample, this clonotype was seen a few times. The J gene is TRBJ1-2, the V gene TRBV7-8; the match to TRBD1 covers 7 bases. V was clipped by 0 bases and J by 4 bases; unmatched bases: 11. CDR3 size: 17 residues. CDR1 is SGHVS and CDR2 is FQNEAQ in the germline V gene. CDR3 nucleotide sequence: TGTGCCAGCAGCTTAGCGTCGACAGGGAGGATCATCTATGGCTACACCTTC. Amino acid sequence: CASSLASTGRIIYGYTF.

This clonotype was observed many times. This chain links TRBV7-2 with TRBJ1-2; 8 nucleotides agree with TRBD1. V was pared by 4 bases and J by 3 bases, with 1 base of the junction left unmatched. Germline lookup yields CDR1 SGHTA and CDR2 FQGNSA. CDR3 size: 13 residues. CDR3 amino acids: CASSSDRDYGYTF. CDR3 nucleotide sequence: TGTGCCAGCAGCTCGGACAGGGACTATGGCTACACCTTC.

Of note for this clonotype: A much larger clone is a single base away; this may be a read error. The chain employs TRBV12-3 or TRBV12-4 and TRBJ1-1; D gene ambiguous. The CDR3 contains 14 residues. The CDR3 coding sequence is TGTGCCAGCAGTTTAGGGTTCGCGAACACTGAATCTTTCTTT. It yields the protein CASSLGFANTESFF.

This clonotype was picked up many times. J is TRBJ2-7 and V is TRBV7-2; D is uncertain. Trimming left V 4 bases short and J 1 base short, with 11 bases between. The CDR3 runs to 14 residues. Germline CDR1 and CDR2: SGHTA and FQGNSA. CDR3 residues: CASSSDIHSYEQYF. CDR3 nucleotide sequence: TGTGCCAGCAGCTCAGACATACATTCCTACGAGCAGTACTTC. Full variable domain (rest looked up from reference TRBV7-2 and TRBJ2-7): GAGVSQSPSNKVTEKGKDVELRCDPISGHTALYWYRQSLGQGLEFLIYFQGNSAPDKSGLPSDRFSAERTGGSVSTLTIQRTQQEDSAVYLCASSSDIHSYEQYFGPGTRLTVT.

This clonotype was recorded at least ten times. The chain employs TRBV7-8 and TRBJ2-7, with D possibly being TRBD1 or TRBD2 (5 bases each). The CDR3 extends over 14 amino acids. Germline V CDR1 and CDR2: SGHVS, FQNEAQ. Trimming took 5 bases from V and 2 from J, leaving 13 bases between them. The CDR3 coding sequence is TGTGCCAGCAGCCCCCGGGACCTCACCTACGAGCAGTACTTC. Translation: CASSPRDLTYEQYF.

The table lists this clonotype with many counts. V usage is TRBV7-2 and J usage is TRBJ2-1, with TRBD2 matching over 11 bases. V was pared by 5 bases and J by 2 bases, with 5 bases of the junction left unmatched. The germline V gene has CDR1 SGHTA and CDR2 FQGNSA. CDR3 size: 16 residues. As DNA, the CDR3 is TGTGCCAGCAGCCGACCGGGACTAGCGGCCTACAATGAGCAGTTCTTC. Residues: CASSRPGLAAYNEQFF. The full variable domain, with the rest looked up from reference TRBV7-2 and TRBJ2-1, is GAGVSQSPSNKVTEKGKDVELRCDPISGHTALYWYRQSLGQGLEFLIYFQGNSAPDKSGLPSDRFSAERTGGSVSTLTIQRTQQEDSAVYLCASSRPGLAAYNEQFFGPGTRLTVL.

This clonotype was found many times. J is TRBJ2-7 and V is TRBV12-3 or TRBV12-4; 9 bases map to TRBD1. The J segment lost 0 bases and the V segment lost 4 bases, leaving 10 bases of the junction unmatched. This CDR3 spans 17 amino acids. CDR3 DNA sequence: TGTGCCAGCAGTTCGATCCCGGGACAGGGAAGCTCCTACGAGCAGTACTTC. Residues: CASSSIPGQGSSYEQYF.

This sequence joins TRBV2 and TRBJ1-1; D ambiguous. The CDR3 is 12 amino acids. Germline loops: CDR1 SNHLY, CDR2 FYNNEI. V lost 7 bases and J lost 1, with 7 bases in between. The CDR3 DNA sequence: TGTGCCAGCACGGCTTCGAACACTGAAGCTTTCTTT. Translation: CASTASNTEAFF.

This chain uses TRBV4-2 with TRBJ1-2; 7 nucleotides line up with TRBD1. This CDR3 contains 12 residues. J was trimmed by 4 bases and V by 8 bases; bases with no gene match: 4. Germline V gene lookup returns CDR1 LGHNA and CDR2 YNFKEQ. CDR3 protein: CASQGGVYGYTF. The DNA for the CDR3 is TGTGCCAGCCAGGGGGGCGTCTATGGCTACACCTTC.

The V gene is TRBV9, the J gene TRBJ2-4; D unresolved. There are 13 residues in the CDR3. V was cut by 4 bases and J by 7 bases, with 12 bases left in between. Per germline, CDR1 SGDLS and CDR2 YYNGEE. The CDR3 nucleotides read TGTGCCAGCAGCCCCCCCATAGGGAACATTCAGTACTTC. This codes for CASSPPIGNIQYF.

There are many counts of this clonotype. The chain recombines TRBV7-2 with TRBJ2-2; D is uncertain. This CDR3 comprises 13 residues. Germline values: CDR1 SGHTA, CDR2 FQGNSA. V was shortened by 4 bases and J by 3 bases, with 6 bases between the two germline ends. The CDR3 region has the DNA TGTGCCAGCAGCTCAACAGACACCGGGGAGCTGTTTTTT. It codes for CASSSTDTGELFF. The complete variable domain, with remaining parts taken from reference TRBV7-2 and TRBJ2-2, reads GAGVSQSPSNKVTEKGKDVELRCDPISGHTALYWYRQSLGQGLEFLIYFQGNSAPDKSGLPSDRFSAERTGGSVSTLTIQRTQQEDSAVYLCASSSTDTGELFFGEGSRLTVL.

V is TRBV2 and J is TRBJ2-2, with D unresolved. Germline V gene data show CDR1 as SNHLY and CDR2 as FYNNEI. The CDR3 is made up of 13 amino acids. The V end was cut by 6 bases, the J end by 4 bases, with 9 bases between. The CDR3 reads CASRAVPTGELFF. The DNA of the CDR3 is TGTGCCAGCAGGGCTGTCCCCACCGGGGAGCTGTTTTTT.

This clonotype has more than one count but fewer than ten. This chain joins TRBV19 and TRBJ1-1; D is unresolved. From germline, CDR1 is LNHDA and CDR2 SQIVND (reference sequence). This CDR3 contains 13 residues. Trimming shortened V by 4 bases and J by 5 bases, and 11 bases separated the two germline ends. CDR3 in amino acids: CASSTLTGTEAFF. The DNA for the CDR3 is TGTGCCAGTAGTACCCTGACGGGAACTGAAGCTTTCTTT.

This sequence joins TRBV7-2 and TRBJ1-3, with D unresolved. V lost 6 bases to trimming and J lost 0 bases, with 15 bases between them. The CDR3 runs to 16 residues. Germline CDR1 reads SGHTA; CDR2 reads FQGNSA. The CDR3 sequence: CASSPNRVTSGNTIYF. As DNA, the CDR3 is TGTGCCAGCAGTCCAAACCGGGTGACCTCTGGAAACACCATATATTTT.

The V call is TRBV9, the J call TRBJ1-1, with D maybe TRBD1 (6 bases). The CDR3 runs 16 residues. Trimming left V 0 bases short and J 6 bases short, with 18 bases between. Germline V CDR1 and CDR2: SGDLS, YYNGEE. This chain's CDR3 is CASSVVPTQGRAEAFF. The CDR3 DNA reads as TGTGCCAGCAGCGTAGTCCCTACCCAGGGGAGAGCTGAAGCTTTCTTT.

This clonotype was seen only a few times. V is TRBV6-2 or TRBV6-3 and J is TRBJ2-1; the D gene is possibly TRBD1 (6 bases). Per germline, CDR1 MNHEY and CDR2 SVGEGT. The CDR3 sequence is 16 residues long. Deletions cut 4 bases from V and 6 bases from J, with 19 bases between. CDR3 DNA: TGTGCCAGCAGTTCCGACAGGCTCGTCCCGGGCAATGAGCAGTTCTTC. Its translation is CASSSDRLVPGNEQFF.

This clonotype was counted ten times or more. CDR3: CASSSGTGNGETQYF. For the CDR3, the DNA is TGTGCCAGCAGCTCCGGGACAGGGAATGGAGAGACCCAGTACTTC. This rearrangement joins TRBV7-2 to TRBJ2-5; 9 bases agree with TRBD1. This CDR3 comprises 15 residues. Germline values: CDR1 SGHTA, CDR2 FQGNSA. V trimming: 4 bases; J trimming: 4 bases; junction bases outside the gene matches: 7.

This sequence joins TRBV5-1 and TRBJ2-1, with D perhaps TRBD1 (7 bases). The germline gives CDR1 SGHRS, CDR2 YFSETQ. V lost 0 bases to trimming and J lost 3 bases, with 13 bases between them. This CDR3 is built from 16 residues. This chain's CDR3 is CASSLVAQGGYNEQFF. The CDR3 region has the DNA TGCGCCAGCAGCTTGGTAGCCCAGGGGGGCTACAATGAGCAGTTCTTC.

The V gene is TRBV20-1, the J gene TRBJ2-5; unclear D gene. V gave up 6 bases and J gave up 5 bases, with 13 bases separating them. The CDR3 length is 12 residues. Germline assignment: CDR1 DFQATT and CDR2 SNEGSKA (reference sequence). DNA for the CDR3: TGCAGTGCGTGGACCCTATGGGAGACCCAGTACTTC. It encodes CSAWTLWETQYF.

This CDR3 is CASSPGTGGDTQYF. CDR3 coding DNA: TGTGCCAGCAGCCCCGGGACAGGGGGAGATACGCAGTATTTT. The V call is TRBV7-2, the J call TRBJ2-3, with 11 bases identical to TRBD1. This CDR3 region has 14 residues. V was pared by 5 bases and J by 5 bases, with 3 bases of the junction left unmatched. Per germline, CDR1 SGHTA and CDR2 FQGNSA.